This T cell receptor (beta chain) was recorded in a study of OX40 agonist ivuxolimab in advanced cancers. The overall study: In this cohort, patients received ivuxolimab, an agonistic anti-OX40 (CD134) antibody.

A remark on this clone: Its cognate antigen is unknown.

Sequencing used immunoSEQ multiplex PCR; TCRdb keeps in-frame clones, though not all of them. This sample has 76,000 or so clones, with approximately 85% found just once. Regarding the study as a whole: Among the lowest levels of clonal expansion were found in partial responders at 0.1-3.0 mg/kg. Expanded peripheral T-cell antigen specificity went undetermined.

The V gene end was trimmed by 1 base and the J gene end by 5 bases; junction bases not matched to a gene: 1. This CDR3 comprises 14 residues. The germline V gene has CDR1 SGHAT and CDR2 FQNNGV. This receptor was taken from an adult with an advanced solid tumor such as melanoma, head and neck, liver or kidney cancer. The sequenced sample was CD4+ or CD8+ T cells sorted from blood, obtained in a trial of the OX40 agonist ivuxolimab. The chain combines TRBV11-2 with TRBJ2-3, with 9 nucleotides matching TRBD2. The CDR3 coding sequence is TGTGCCAGCAGCTTAGGTAGCGGGGGAGATACGCAGTATTTT. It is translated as CASSLGSGGDTQYF.